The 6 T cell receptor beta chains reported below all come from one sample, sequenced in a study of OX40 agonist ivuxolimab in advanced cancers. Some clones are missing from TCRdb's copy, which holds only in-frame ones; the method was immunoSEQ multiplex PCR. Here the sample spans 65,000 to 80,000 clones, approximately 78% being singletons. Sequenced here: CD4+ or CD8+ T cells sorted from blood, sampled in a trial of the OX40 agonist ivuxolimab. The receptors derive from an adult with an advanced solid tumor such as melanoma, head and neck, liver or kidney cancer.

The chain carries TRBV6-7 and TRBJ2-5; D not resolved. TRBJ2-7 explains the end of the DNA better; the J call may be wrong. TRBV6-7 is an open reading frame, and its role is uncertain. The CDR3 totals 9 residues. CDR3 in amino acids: CASANEQYF. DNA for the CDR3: TGTGCCAGCGCTAACGAGCAGTACTTC.

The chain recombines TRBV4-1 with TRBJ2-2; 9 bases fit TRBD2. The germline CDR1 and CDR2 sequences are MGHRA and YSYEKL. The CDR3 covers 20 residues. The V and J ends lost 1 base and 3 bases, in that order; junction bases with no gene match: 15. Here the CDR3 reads CASSQGSGVAGGPDTGELFF. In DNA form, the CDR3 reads TGCGCCAGCAGCCAAGGAAGTGGGGTGGCGGGAGGGCCGGACACCGGGGAGCTGTTTTTT.

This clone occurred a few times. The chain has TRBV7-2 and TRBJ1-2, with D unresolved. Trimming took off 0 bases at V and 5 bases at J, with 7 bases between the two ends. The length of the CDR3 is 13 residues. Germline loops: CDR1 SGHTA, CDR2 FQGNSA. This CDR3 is CASSLAMQYGYTF. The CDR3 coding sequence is TGTGCCAGCAGCTTAGCGATGCAGTATGGCTACACCTTC.

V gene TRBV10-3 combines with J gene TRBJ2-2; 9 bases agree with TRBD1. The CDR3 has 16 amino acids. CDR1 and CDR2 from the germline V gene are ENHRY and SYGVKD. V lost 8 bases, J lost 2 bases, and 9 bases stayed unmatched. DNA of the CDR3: TGTGCCATCGGGGGTGGGACAGGGATAAACACCGGGGAGCTGTTTTTT. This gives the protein CAIGGGTGINTGELFF.

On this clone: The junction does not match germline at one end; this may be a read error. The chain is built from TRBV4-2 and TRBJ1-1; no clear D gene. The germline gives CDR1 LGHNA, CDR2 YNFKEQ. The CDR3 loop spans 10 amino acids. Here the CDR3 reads CASSQGETFF. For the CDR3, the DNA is TGTGCCAGCAGCCAAGGTGAAACTTTCTTT.

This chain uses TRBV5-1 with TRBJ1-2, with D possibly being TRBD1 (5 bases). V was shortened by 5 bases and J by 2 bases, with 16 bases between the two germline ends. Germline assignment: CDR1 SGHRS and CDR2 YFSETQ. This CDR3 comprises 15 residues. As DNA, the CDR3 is TGCGCCAGCAGATCACTTGACAGTTGGAACTATGGCTACACCTTC. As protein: CASRSLDSWNYGYTF.